This T cell receptor (beta chain) was sequenced for a study of graft-versus-host responses after intestinal transplantation. Study overall: Each recipient received anti-thymocyte globulin induction, then tacrolimus and steroids for two to three years.

Measured with immunoSEQ multiplex PCR; TCRdb has only the in-frame clones, and not every one. The sample consists of about 90,000 clones, 85% to 95% of them appearing once. Of note for this clone: The antigen is undetermined.

Germline V gene data show CDR1 as KGHSH and CDR2 as LQKENI. Trimming stripped 4 bases from V and 5 bases from J, with 17 bases between. This CDR3 comprises 15 residues. Study findings and constraints: The study found high graft-versus-host to host-versus-graft clonal ratios in allografts of patients with graft-donor T cell macrochimerism.

The chain joins TRBV18 to TRBJ1-1; tentative D call: TRBD1 (5 bases). Material: unstimulated CD8+ T cells sorted from spleen or lymph node cells, obtained before transplant. This clonotype originated in a human donor who was the organ donor for an intestinal transplant. CDR3 sequence reads: CASSLDSGPATEAFF. The CDR3 nucleotides are TGTGCCAGCTCACTCGACAGCGGGCCCGCGACTGAAGCTTTCTTT.